One and the same sample provided the 4 T cell receptor beta chains below, sequenced in a study of cytomegalovirus exposure and HLA in healthy donors. The primer mix had 60 Vbeta and 13 Jbeta primers. Data came from immunoSEQ multiplex PCR; TCRdb stores just in-frame clones and leaves some out. The profile shows 210,000 or so clones, 75% to 80% of them singletons. Sequenced input: PBMCs. These receptors all come from a man younger than 35 in good health and CMV-seronegative.

In its sample, this clone was seen a few times. The V gene is TRBV11-1, the J gene TRBJ1-6; 7 nucleotides line up with TRBD1. The V segment lost 4 bases and the J segment 13 bases; nucleotides outside the gene matches: 13. The CDR3 contains 15 residues. Germline values: CDR1 SGHAT, CDR2 FQDESV (reference sequence). CDR3 coding DNA: TGTGCCAGCAGCTCCGGATCGACAGGGCCAGAGCCCCTCCACTTT. The encoded protein is CASSSGSTGPEPLHF.

V is TRBV6-6 and J is TRBJ2-1; tentative D call: TRBD1 (6 bases). Trimming removed 3 bases from V and 3 bases from J, with 9 bases in between. The CDR3 loop spans 14 amino acids. In germline, CDR1 is MNHNY, CDR2 SVGAGI (reference sequence). CDR3 bases: TGTGCCAGCAGTTATGAGGGGGACTACAATGAGCAGTTCTTC. Protein product: CASSYEGDYNEQFF.

The chain has TRBV4-3 and TRBJ2-1; weak D call: TRBD1 (5 bases). This CDR3 has 17 amino acids. The germline V gene has CDR1 LGHNA and CDR2 YSLEER. Trimming shortened V by 0 bases and J by 0 bases, and 12 bases separated the two germline ends. CDR3 bases: TGCGCCAGCAGCCAAGATCCTAGGGGTGGCTCCTACAATGAGCAGTTCTTC. It specifies CASSQDPRGGSYNEQFF.

This chain connects TRBV6-5 to TRBJ2-7, with a possible D match to TRBD2 (5 bases). The V gene lost 0 bases and the J gene lost 2 bases, with 11 bases spanning the gap. The CDR3 has 15 residues. Germline-derived CDR1 and CDR2 are MNHEY and SVGAGI. The CDR3 nucleotides read TGTGCCAGCAGTTACTCCGGGGAGAGAACCTACGAGCAGTACTTC. It translates to CASSYSGERTYEQYF.